These 29 T cell receptor beta chains came from one sample sequenced in a study of shared clonotypes between healthy human individuals. CD45RO-negative, CCR7-selected cells formed the naive CD8 fraction, which excluded terminally differentiated effector memory CD45RA+ cells. Assay: immunoSEQ multiplex PCR; the TCRdb copy retains only in-frame clones and omits some. The sample contains roughly 770,000 clones, about 96% of which appear only once. The specimen was naive CD8+ T cells sorted from blood. These receptors came from a man aged 25-45 years in good health.

The V and J genes are TRBV19 and TRBJ2-1; D is undetermined. Germline V lookup: CDR1 LNHDA, CDR2 SQIVND (reference sequence). The length of the CDR3 is 14 residues. The V gene lost 6 bases and the J gene lost 4 bases, with 13 bases spanning the gap. CDR3 amino acids: CASSRAILYNEQFF. CDR3 nucleotides: TGTGCCAGTAGCCGGGCCATACTTTACAATGAGCAGTTCTTC.

The J gene is TRBJ2-7, the V gene TRBV5-4; D not certain. This CDR3 region has 13 residues. The germline V gene encodes CDR1 SGHNT and CDR2 YYREEE (reference sequence). V was trimmed by 0 bases and J by 3 bases, leaving 7 bases between them. CDR3 residues: CASSLDGIYEQYF. In nucleotides, the CDR3 is TGTGCCAGCAGCTTGGATGGGATCTACGAGCAGTACTTC.

This rearrangement joins TRBV27 to TRBJ2-1; the match to TRBD2 covers 12 bases. This CDR3 has 15 amino acids. J gave up 5 bases and V 5 bases, and 4 bases lay outside the gene matches. Germline-derived CDR1 and CDR2 are MNHEY and SMNVEV (reference sequence). This CDR3 reads CASSPRLAGDNEQFF. The CDR3 nucleotides are TGTGCCAGCAGTCCAAGACTAGCGGGGGACAATGAGCAGTTCTTC.

The chain is built from TRBV7-9 and TRBJ1-3; the D is unclear. CDR3 length: 12 residues. The V gene's germline CDR1 is SEHNR and CDR2 FQNEAQ (reference sequence). The V end lost 8 bases, the J end lost 2 bases, and 7 bases lay between the germline ends. CDR3 coding DNA: TGTGCCAGCCACTCGGCTGGAAACACCATATATTTT. Its translation: CASHSAGNTIYF.

The chain uses TRBV7-6 and TRBJ2-2, with TRBD2 matching over 12 bases. The V gene end was trimmed by 4 bases and the J gene end by 5 bases; junction bases not matched to a gene: 8. Germline V gene data show CDR1 as SGHVS and CDR2 as FNYEAQ. The length of the CDR3 is 17 residues. CDR3 DNA: TGTGCCAGCAGCTCTGCAGGCGGGACTAGCGGGACCGGGGAGCTGTTTTTT. It codes for CASSSAGGTSGTGELFF.

The rearrangement joins TRBV27 to TRBJ2-7; 8 nucleotides match TRBD2. Germline CDR1 is MNHEY and CDR2 is SMNVEV (reference sequence). V gave up 7 bases and J gave up 6 bases; unmatched junction bases: 11. CDR3 length: 14 residues. The CDR3 DNA sequence: TGTGCCAGCACGGGAGCGGGAGACTCGGGCGAGCAGTACTTC. It encodes CASTGAGDSGEQYF.

Of note for this clone: Additional DNA sequences in this sample encode the identical CDR3. The CDR3: CSVEGGNTEAFF. The CDR3 DNA follows: TGCAGCGTGGAGGGGGGTAACACTGAAGCTTTCTTT. The chain has TRBV29-1 and TRBJ1-1; weak D call: TRBD1 (6 bases). The CDR3 extends over 12 amino acids. Germline lookup yields CDR1 SQVTM and CDR2 ANQGSEA. The V and J ends lost 6 bases and 2 bases respectively, with 10 bases between them.

The chain is built from TRBV7-6 and TRBJ1-1, with D maybe TRBD1 (6 bases). Trimming left V 5 bases short and J 4 bases short, with 17 bases between. Germline CDR1 reads SGHVS; CDR2 reads FNYEAQ. The CDR3 has 15 amino acids. CDR3 region: CASSTRGGAFTEAFF. CDR3 nucleotides: TGTGCCAGCAGCACCCGCGGGGGCGCGTTCACTGAAGCTTTCTTT.

The J gene is TRBJ1-1, the V gene TRBV9, with 10 nucleotides matching TRBD1. V was pared by 3 bases and J by 0 bases, with 5 bases of the junction left unmatched. Germline V lookup: CDR1 SGDLS, CDR2 YYNGEE. The CDR3 is 16 residues long. This CDR3 reads CASSDRQGAVNTEAFF. CDR3 DNA: TGTGCCAGCAGCGATCGACAGGGGGCGGTGAACACTGAAGCTTTCTTT.

The rearrangement joins TRBV7-9 to TRBJ2-7, with D maybe TRBD1 (5 bases). Germline V gene lookup returns CDR1 SEHNR and CDR2 FQNEAQ (reference sequence). With 6 bases removed from V and 12 bases from J, the gap between germline ends came to 15 bases. CDR3 size: 11 residues. The CDR3: CASSSDRARYF. CDR3 bases: TGTGCCAGCAGTTCCGACAGAGCTAGGTACTTC.

The chain combines TRBV19 with TRBJ2-3, with D possibly TRBD2 on 6 matching bases. Germline values: CDR1 LNHDA, CDR2 SQIVND (reference sequence). The V end was cut by 3 bases, the J end by 0 bases, with 10 bases between. The CDR3 has 15 amino acids. DNA for the CDR3: TGTGCCAGTAGTATTGTTAGCGGAAGCACAGATACGCAGTATTTT. Its translation: CASSIVSGSTDTQYF.

The V and J genes are TRBV18 and TRBJ1-4; D is uncertain. V shed 3 bases and J shed 13 bases, with 15 bases lying between them. The length of the CDR3 is 13 residues. Per germline, CDR1 KGHSH and CDR2 LQKENI. CDR3 DNA sequence: TGTGCCAGCTCACCCCCGGTGGTAGCAGGACTGTTTTTT. Its translation is CASSPPVVAGLFF.

This rearrangement joins TRBV10-2 to TRBJ2-3; TRBD1 might be the D (6 bases). V lost 7 bases to trimming and J lost 0 bases, with 17 bases between them. The CDR3 has 16 residues. Germline V lookup: CDR1 WSHSY, CDR2 SAAADI. The CDR3 loop reads CASMTPRTVSTDTQYF. In nucleotides, the CDR3 is TGCGCCAGCATGACCCCCCGGACAGTGAGCACAGATACGCAGTATTTT.

The chain links TRBV28 to TRBJ2-7, with D tentatively TRBD1 (6 bases). V lost 10 bases to trimming and J lost 5 bases, with 18 bases between them. The CDR3 loop spans 13 amino acids. The germline CDR1 and CDR2 sequences are MDHEN and SYDVKM. The CDR3 reads CATLDSGGHEQYF. The DNA for the CDR3 is TGTGCCACCCTGGACAGTGGAGGCCACGAGCAGTACTTC.

This chain links TRBV14 with TRBJ1-1, with 10 nucleotides matching TRBD1. CDR1 and CDR2 from the germline V gene are SGHDN and FVKESK. This CDR3 is 15 amino acids long. V lost 2 bases to trimming and J lost 5 bases; unmatched junction nucleotides: 5. The CDR3 protein is CASSQFRTGGTEAFF. The DNA for the CDR3 is TGTGCCAGCAGCCAATTTCGGACAGGGGGTACTGAAGCTTTCTTT.

The gene calls are TRBV27 and TRBJ1-5; maybe TRBD1 (5 bases). This CDR3 is built from 14 residues. Deletions cut 5 bases from V and 3 bases from J, with 11 bases between. The germline V gene has CDR1 MNHEY and CDR2 SMNVEV (reference sequence). CDR3 region: CASSPGTVNQPQHF. In DNA, the CDR3 is TGTGCCAGCAGTCCCGGGACTGTCAATCAGCCCCAGCATTTT.

J is TRBJ2-5 and V is TRBV10-2; D is perhaps TRBD2 (7 bases). The CDR3 sequence is 17 residues long. Trimming removed 3 bases from V and 5 bases from J, with 22 bases in between. Germline-derived CDR1 and CDR2 are WSHSY and SAAADI. CDR3 sequence (DNA): TGCGCCAGCAGTGATTGGAGTTGGGGGGGCACACCCGAGACCCAGTACTTC. This sequence encodes CASSDWSWGGTPETQYF.

This clone was seen just once. The identical CDR3 is also encoded by other nucleotide sequences in the sample. This sequence joins TRBV9 and TRBJ2-5; D call uncertain. Germline V gives CDR1 SGDLS, CDR2 YYNGEE. This CDR3 is built from 12 residues. The V end was cut by 3 bases, the J end by 0 bases, with 3 bases between. The CDR3 spells CASSADQETQYF. The CDR3 DNA follows: TGTGCCAGCAGCGCTGACCAAGAGACCCAGTACTTC. Looking up the rest from reference TRBV9 and TRBJ2-5 gives the full variable domain: DSGVTQTPKHLITATGQRVTLRCSPRSGDLSVYWYQQSLDQGLQFLIQYYNGEERAKGNILERFSAQQFPDLHSELNLSSLELGDSALYFCASSADQETQYFGPGTRLLVL.

The chain recombines TRBV20-1 with TRBJ2-1, with D maybe TRBD1 (5 bases). V was clipped by 6 bases and J by 8 bases, with 5 bases between them. Germline V gene sequence: CDR1 DFQATT, CDR2 SNEGSKA (reference sequence). The CDR3 is 9 amino acids. The CDR3 region has the DNA TGCAGTGCAGGGGATGAGCAGTTCTTC. As protein: CSAGDEQFF.

This chain uses TRBV11-3 with TRBJ1-1; no definite D call. The CDR3 is made up of 11 amino acids. Germline V lookup: CDR1 SGHNT, CDR2 YENEEA. Trimming removed 5 bases from V and 11 bases from J, with 12 bases in between. The CDR3 DNA reads as TGTGCCAGCAGCATTCCTGCTGGGGCTTTCTTT. Its translation: CASSIPAGAFF.

The chain recombines TRBV19 with TRBJ2-7; 9 positions match TRBD1. This CDR3 comprises 14 residues. The junction had 8 bases not matched to a gene; V was cut back by 6 bases and J by 5 bases. Germline V gene lookup returns CDR1 LNHDA and CDR2 SQIVND (reference sequence). The CDR3 protein is CASSLTGGGDEQYF. The CDR3 nucleotides read TGTGCCAGTAGCCTTACAGGGGGCGGCGACGAGCAGTACTTC.

The J gene is TRBJ2-6, the V gene TRBV14; D remains ambiguous. V was pared by 1 base and J by 0 bases, with 13 bases between. CDR1 and CDR2 (germline): SGHDN, FVKESK. The CDR3 spans 18 residues. The CDR3 protein is CASSQGKHQISGANVLTF. CDR3 DNA: TGTGCCAGCAGCCAAGGAAAGCACCAGATCTCTGGGGCCAACGTCCTGACTTTC.

Comment on this clone: This sample also contains other DNA sequences that code for the same CDR3. V gene TRBV27 combines with J gene TRBJ1-1, with a weak D call TRBD1 (6 bases). Deletions cut 3 bases from V and 2 bases from J, with 10 bases between. Germline values: CDR1 MNHEY, CDR2 SMNVEV (reference sequence). The length of the CDR3 is 14 residues. The CDR3 reads CASSFVGANTEAFF. CDR3 in DNA: TGTGCCAGCAGTTTCGTGGGGGCCAACACTGAAGCTTTCTTT.

J is TRBJ2-7 and V is TRBV5-5; D gene uncertain. The germline V gene encodes CDR1 SGHKS and CDR2 YYEKEE (reference sequence). V was shortened by 0 bases and J by 3 bases, with 7 bases between the two germline ends. CDR3 length: 13 amino acids. The CDR3 DNA sequence: TGTGCCAGCAGCTTGGCTAGGGTCTACGAGCAGTACTTC. Protein product: CASSLARVYEQYF.

This chain uses TRBV6-1 with TRBJ2-1; 8 nucleotides line up with TRBD2. Per the germline V gene, CDR1 is MNHNS and CDR2 is SASEGT. The CDR3 totals 15 residues. With V trimmed by 1 base and J by 8 bases, 7 bases remained unmatched. CDR3 bases: TGTGCCAGCAGTGAAGGGACTAGCACCAGCGATGAGCAGTTCTTC. It specifies CASSEGTSTSDEQFF.

The V call is TRBV28, the J call TRBJ1-2, with D possibly TRBD1 on 5 matching bases. V shed 7 bases and J shed 4 bases, with 28 bases lying between them. CDR1 is MDHEN and CDR2 is SYDVKM in the germline V gene. The CDR3 spans 18 residues. The DNA for the CDR3 is TGTGCCAGCAAAAAGGGACTACTCAAACCTTCTGACTCCTATGGCTACACCTTC. It yields the protein CASKKGLLKPSDSYGYTF.

The chain links TRBV29-1 to TRBJ1-2; TRBD1 agrees at 10 bases. With 6 bases clipped from V and 6 bases from J, the junction kept 4 bases outside the gene matches. Looked up from germline, CDR1 is SQVTM and CDR2 is ANQGSEA. This CDR3 comprises 12 residues. CDR3 sequence (DNA): TGCAGCGTCGCCGACAGGGGGCATGGCTACACCTTC. Translated, it gives CSVADRGHGYTF.

This chain links TRBV5-6 with TRBJ2-7; the match to TRBD1 covers 7 bases. The germline V gene has CDR1 SGHDT and CDR2 YYEEEE. The CDR3 spans 14 residues. V lost 0 bases and J lost 2; bases outside the gene matches: 2. The CDR3 spells CASSLGDSTYEQYF. The CDR3 DNA reads as TGTGCCAGCAGCTTGGGGGACAGTACCTACGAGCAGTACTTC. Together with reference TRBV5-6 and TRBJ2-7, the CDR3 gives the full variable domain: DAGVTQSPTHLIKTRGQQVTLRCSPKSGHDTVSWYQQALGQGPQFIFQYYEEEERQRGNFPDRFSGHQFPNYSSELNVNALLLGDSALYLCASSLGDSTYEQYFGPGTRLTVT.

As to this clone: The sample carries other DNA sequences with the same CDR3. The genes are TRBV27 and TRBJ2-1; D perhaps matches TRBD1 (5 bases). This CDR3 comprises 14 residues. The germline V gene encodes CDR1 MNHEY and CDR2 SMNVEV (reference sequence). Deletions cut 0 bases from V and 4 bases from J, with 7 bases between. CDR3 nucleotides: TGTGCCAGCAGTTTATCGAGACAGTACAATGAGCAGTTCTTC. It translates to CASSLSRQYNEQFF.